Reported below is one TCR beta chain. The target antigen is unknown. This sample is drawn from a study of cytomegalovirus exposure and HLA in healthy donors. The study's findings and limits: For cytomegalovirus status, the classifier reportedly gave diagnoses with high specificity and sensitivity. TCR beta V- and J-gene trimming, according to a later analysis, was linked to a missense DCLRE1C variant.

The PCR used 60 Vbeta and 13 Jbeta primers. Authors' analysis steps: Unique TCR beta chains numbered around 80 million in a later analysis, with roughly 11 million shared. Sequenced by immunoSEQ multiplex PCR; TCRdb stores in-frame clones only, minus some. Clone size and the V and J calls come from that table; the DNA yielded D and trimming. Among over 150,000 clones listed, roughly 88% were seen once. Germline values: CDR1 SGHRS, CDR2 YFSETQ. The J segment lost 1 base and the V segment lost 0 bases, leaving 3 bases of the junction unmatched. The CDR3 has 18 residues. The V call is TRBV5-1, the J call TRBJ2-5, with 16 bases lining up with TRBD2. Sequencing input: PBMCs. The sequence derives from a boy younger than 10 in good health and CMV-seronegative. The CDR3 is CASSLVGTSGGAQETQYF. CDR3 DNA sequence: TGCGCCAGCAGCTTGGTCGGGACTAGCGGGGGGGCCCAAGAGACCCAGTACTTC.